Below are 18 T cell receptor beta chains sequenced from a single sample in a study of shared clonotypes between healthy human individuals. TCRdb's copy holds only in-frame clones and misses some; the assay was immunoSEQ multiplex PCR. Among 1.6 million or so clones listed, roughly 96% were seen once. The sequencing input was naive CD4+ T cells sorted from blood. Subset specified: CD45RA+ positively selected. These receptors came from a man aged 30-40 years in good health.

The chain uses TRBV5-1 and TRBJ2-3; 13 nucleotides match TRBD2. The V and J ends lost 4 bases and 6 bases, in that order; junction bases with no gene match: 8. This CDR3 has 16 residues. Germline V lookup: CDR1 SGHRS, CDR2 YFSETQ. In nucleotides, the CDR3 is TGCGCCAGCAGCCCCGGACTAGCGGGAGAGTTGGATACGCAGTATTTT. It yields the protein CASSPGLAGELDTQYF.

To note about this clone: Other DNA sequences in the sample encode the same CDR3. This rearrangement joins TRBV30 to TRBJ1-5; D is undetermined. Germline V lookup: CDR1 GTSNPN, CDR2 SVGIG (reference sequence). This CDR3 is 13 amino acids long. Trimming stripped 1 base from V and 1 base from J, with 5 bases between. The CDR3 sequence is CAWSGASNQPQHF. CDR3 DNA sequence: TGTGCCTGGAGTGGCGCGAGCAATCAGCCCCAGCATTTT.

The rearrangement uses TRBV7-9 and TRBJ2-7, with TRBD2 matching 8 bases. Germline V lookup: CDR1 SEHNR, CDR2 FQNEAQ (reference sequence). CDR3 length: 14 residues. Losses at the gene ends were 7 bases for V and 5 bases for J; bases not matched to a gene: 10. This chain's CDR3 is CASTLAGGQNEQYF. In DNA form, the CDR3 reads TGTGCCAGCACCTTGGCGGGGGGACAAAACGAGCAGTACTTC.

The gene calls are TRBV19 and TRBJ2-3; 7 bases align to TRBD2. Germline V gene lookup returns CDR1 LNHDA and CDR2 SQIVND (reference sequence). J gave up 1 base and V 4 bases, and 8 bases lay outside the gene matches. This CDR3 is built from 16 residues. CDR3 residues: CASSTPAGTGTDTQYF. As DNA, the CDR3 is TGTGCCAGTAGTACCCCAGCGGGGACTGGCACAGATACGCAGTATTTT.

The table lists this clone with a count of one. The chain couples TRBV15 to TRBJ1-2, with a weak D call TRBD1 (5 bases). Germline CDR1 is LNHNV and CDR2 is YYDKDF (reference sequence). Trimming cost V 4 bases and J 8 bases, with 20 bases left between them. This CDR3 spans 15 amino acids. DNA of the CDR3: TGTGCCACCAGCACCAGGCCCTCGACAGCCGGCGGCTACACCTTC. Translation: CATSTRPSTAGGYTF.

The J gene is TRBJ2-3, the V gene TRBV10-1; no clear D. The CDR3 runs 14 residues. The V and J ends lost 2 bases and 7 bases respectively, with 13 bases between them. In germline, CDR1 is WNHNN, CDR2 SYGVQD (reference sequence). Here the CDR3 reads CASSERPEGNTQYF. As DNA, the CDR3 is TGCGCCAGCAGTGAGCGGCCAGAAGGAAATACGCAGTATTTT.

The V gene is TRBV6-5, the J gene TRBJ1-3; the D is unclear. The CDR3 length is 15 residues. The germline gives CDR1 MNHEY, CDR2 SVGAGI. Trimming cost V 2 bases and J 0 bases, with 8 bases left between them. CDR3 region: CASSYDWTSGNTIYF. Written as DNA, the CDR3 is TGTGCCAGCAGTTACGACTGGACCTCTGGAAACACCATATATTTT.

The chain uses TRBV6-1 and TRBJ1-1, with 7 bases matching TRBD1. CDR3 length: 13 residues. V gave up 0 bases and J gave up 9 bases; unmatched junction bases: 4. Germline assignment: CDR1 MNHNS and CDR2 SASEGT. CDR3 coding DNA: TGTGCCAGCAGTGAAGCTGGACAGGACAAAGCTTTCTTT. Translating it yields CASSEAGQDKAFF.

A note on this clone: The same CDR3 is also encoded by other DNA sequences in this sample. CDR3 region: CASSLGGRAYEQYF. In DNA form, the CDR3 reads TGTGCCAGCAGCTTAGGCGGGAGGGCCTACGAGCAGTACTTC. The chain is built from TRBV7-8 and TRBJ2-7; TRBD2 agrees at 9 bases. V dropped 1 base and J dropped 2; count of bases not matched to a gene: 0. The germline V gene has CDR1 SGHVS and CDR2 FQNEAQ. This CDR3 has 14 residues.

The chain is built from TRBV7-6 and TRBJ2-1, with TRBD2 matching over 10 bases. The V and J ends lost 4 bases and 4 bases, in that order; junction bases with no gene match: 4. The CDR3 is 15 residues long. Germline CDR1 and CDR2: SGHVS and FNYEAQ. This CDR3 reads CASSSGTSVYNEQFF. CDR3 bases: TGTGCCAGCAGCTCCGGGACTAGCGTGTACAATGAGCAGTTCTTC.

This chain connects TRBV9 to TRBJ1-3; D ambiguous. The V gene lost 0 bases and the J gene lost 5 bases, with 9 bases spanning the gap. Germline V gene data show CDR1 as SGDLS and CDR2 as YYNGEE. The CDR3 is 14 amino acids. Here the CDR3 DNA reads TGTGCCAGCAGCGTAGAGGAGGGAAGAAACACCATATATTTT. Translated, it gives CASSVEEGRNTIYF. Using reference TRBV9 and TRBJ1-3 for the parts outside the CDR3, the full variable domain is DSGVTQTPKHLITATGQRVTLRCSPRSGDLSVYWYQQSLDQGLQFLIQYYNGEERAKGNILERFSAQQFPDLHSELNLSSLELGDSALYFCASSVEEGRNTIYFGEGSWLTVV.

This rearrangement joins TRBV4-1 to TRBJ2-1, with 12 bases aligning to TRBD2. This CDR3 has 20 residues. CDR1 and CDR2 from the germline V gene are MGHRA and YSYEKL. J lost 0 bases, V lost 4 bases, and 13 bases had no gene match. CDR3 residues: CASSPRSTSGSSRSYNEQFF. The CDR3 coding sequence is TGCGCCAGCAGCCCCAGGTCGACTAGCGGGAGTTCCCGCTCCTACAATGAGCAGTTCTTC.

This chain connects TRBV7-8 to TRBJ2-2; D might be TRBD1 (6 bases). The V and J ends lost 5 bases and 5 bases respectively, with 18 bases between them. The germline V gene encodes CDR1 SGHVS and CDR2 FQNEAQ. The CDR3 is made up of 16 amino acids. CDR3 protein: CASSPRDTARTGELFF. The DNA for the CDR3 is TGTGCCAGCAGCCCACGGGACACCGCGAGGACCGGGGAGCTGTTTTTT.

This CDR3 reads CASSQVAMTGNTIYF. DNA for the CDR3: TGCGCCAGCAGCCAAGTAGCGATGACAGGAAACACCATATATTTT. V is TRBV4-1 and J is TRBJ1-3; no clear D gene. Per germline, CDR1 MGHRA and CDR2 YSYEKL. There are 15 residues in the CDR3. The ends were cut back, 1 base at V and 4 bases at J, with 11 bases in the middle.

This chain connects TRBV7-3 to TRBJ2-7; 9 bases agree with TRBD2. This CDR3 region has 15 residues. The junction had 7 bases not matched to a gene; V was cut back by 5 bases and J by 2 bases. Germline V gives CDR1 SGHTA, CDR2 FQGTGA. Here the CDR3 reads CASSPRLAGPYEQYF. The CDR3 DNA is TGTGCCAGCAGCCCGCGCCTAGCGGGGCCCTACGAGCAGTACTTC.

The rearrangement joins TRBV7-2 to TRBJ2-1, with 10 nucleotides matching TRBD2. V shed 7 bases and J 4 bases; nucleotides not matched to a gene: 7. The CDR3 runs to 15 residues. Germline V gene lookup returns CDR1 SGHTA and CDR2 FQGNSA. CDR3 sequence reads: CASKRTSGMYNEQFF. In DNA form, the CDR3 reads TGTGCCAGCAAAAGGACTAGCGGAATGTACAATGAGCAGTTCTTC.

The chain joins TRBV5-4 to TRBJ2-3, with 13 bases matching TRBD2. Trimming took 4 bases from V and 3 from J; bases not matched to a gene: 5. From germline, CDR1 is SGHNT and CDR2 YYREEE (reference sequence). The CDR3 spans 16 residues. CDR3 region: CASSVGLAGVTDTQYF. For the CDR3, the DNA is TGTGCCAGCAGCGTCGGACTAGCGGGAGTTACAGATACGCAGTATTTT.

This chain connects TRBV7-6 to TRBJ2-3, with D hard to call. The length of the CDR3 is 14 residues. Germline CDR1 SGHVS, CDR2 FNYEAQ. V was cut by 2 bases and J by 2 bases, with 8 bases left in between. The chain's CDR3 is CASSLLGNTDTQYF. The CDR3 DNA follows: TGTGCCAGCAGCTTACTAGGGAACACAGATACGCAGTATTTT.